This T cell receptor (beta chain) is drawn from a study of T cell changes during pregnancy in multiple sclerosis. TCRdb's table, derived via immunoSEQ multiplex PCR, lists solely in-frame clones and lacks some. The table has around 50,000 clones, 94% seen once. The CDR3 loop spans 13 amino acids. The germline V and J ends were trimmed by 2 bases and 5 bases, with 10 bases remaining between them. Germline V gene data show CDR1 as KGHSH and CDR2 as LQKENI. This chain connects TRBV18 to TRBJ2-7; D may be TRBD1 (6 bases). This specimen consisted of CD8+ T cells from peripheral blood mononuclear cells, obtained in the first trimester of pregnancy. The sequence came from a female donor with multiple sclerosis, enrolled in a pregnancy study. In DNA, the CDR3 is TGTGCCAGCTCACCAGGGGGCCCTGACGAGCAGTACTTC. This translates into CASSPGGPDEQYF.